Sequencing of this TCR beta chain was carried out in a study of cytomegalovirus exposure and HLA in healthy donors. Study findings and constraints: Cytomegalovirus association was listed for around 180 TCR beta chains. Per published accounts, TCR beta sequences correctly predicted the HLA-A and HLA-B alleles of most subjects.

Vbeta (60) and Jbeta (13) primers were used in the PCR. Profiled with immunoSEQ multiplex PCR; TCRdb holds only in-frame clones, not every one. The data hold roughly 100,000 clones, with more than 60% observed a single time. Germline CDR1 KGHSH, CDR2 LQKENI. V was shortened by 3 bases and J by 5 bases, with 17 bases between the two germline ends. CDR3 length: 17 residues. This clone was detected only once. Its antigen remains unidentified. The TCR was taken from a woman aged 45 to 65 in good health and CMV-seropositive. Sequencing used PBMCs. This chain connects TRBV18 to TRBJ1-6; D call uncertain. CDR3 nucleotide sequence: TGTGCCAGCTCACCCTTTCCGATTCTGGGAGATAATTCACCCCTCCACTTT. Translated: CASSPFPILGDNSPLHF.